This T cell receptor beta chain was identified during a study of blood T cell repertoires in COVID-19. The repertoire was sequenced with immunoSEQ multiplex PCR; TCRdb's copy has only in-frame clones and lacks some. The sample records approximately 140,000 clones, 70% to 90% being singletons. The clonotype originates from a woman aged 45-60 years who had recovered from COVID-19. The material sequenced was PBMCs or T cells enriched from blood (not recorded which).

The CDR3 bases are TGTGCCAGTAGTACCCCGGGACACCCGAACACTGAAGCTTTCTTT. This sequence encodes CASSTPGHPNTEAFF. The chain joins TRBV19 to TRBJ1-1, with D tentatively TRBD1 (6 bases). V lost 4 bases and J 1 base, leaving 13 bases between the germline ends. Germline CDR1 is LNHDA and CDR2 is SQIVND (reference sequence). The CDR3 spans 15 residues. Variable domain in full (rest from reference TRBV19 and TRBJ1-1): DGGITQSPKYLFRKEGQNVTLSCEQNLNHDAMYWYRQDPGQGLRLIYYSQIVNDFQKGDIAEGYSVSREKKESFPLTVTSAQKNPTAFYLCASSTPGHPNTEAFFGQGTRLTVV.